This T cell receptor beta chain came from a study of blood T cell repertoires in COVID-19. Assay: immunoSEQ multiplex PCR; the TCRdb copy retains only in-frame clones and omits some. The data show tens of thousands of clones, 84% seen once. The origin of this receptor is a human donor in a cohort sampled during active COVID-19. The sequenced sample was peripheral blood.

The CDR3 coding sequence is TGTGCCAGCAGGACTCCGGGAGGGGCGGGGAACGAAAATGAAAAACTGTTTTTT. Protein: CASRTPGGAGNENEKLFF. The chain uses TRBV14 and TRBJ1-4, with D possibly matching TRBD1 (5 bases). Trimming pared 6 bases from V and 5 bases from J, leaving 25 bases between. Germline loops: CDR1 SGHDN, CDR2 FVKESK. This CDR3 has 18 amino acids.